A selection of T cell receptor beta chains follows, all from one sample in a study of cytomegalovirus exposure and HLA in healthy donors. Assay used: immunoSEQ multiplex PCR; TCRdb lists only in-frame clones, some missing. The table has approximately 110,000 clones, about four fifths seen once. Sequencing used PBMCs. The receptors come from a woman in her twenties or thirties in good health and CMV-seronegative. CDR3s include the opening cysteine and the closing phenylalanine or tryptophan. D genes are given only for firm matches. Size is stated for part of the rows, as once, few or many counts, or as a class when the clone is expanded.

J gene: TRBJ2-3
V gene: TRBV29-1
clone size: NA
D gene: NA
CDR3 DNA: TGCAGCGTTGCCCCAGAGGCGCAGTATTTT
CDR3 protein: CSVAPEAQYF

J gene: TRBJ1-5
V gene: TRBV19
clone size: NA
D gene: NA
CDR3 DNA: TGTGCCAGTAGTATTCAGAGCGGCGGGAATAGCAATCAGCCCCAGCATTTT
CDR3 protein: CASSIQSGGNSNQPQHF

J gene: TRBJ2-5
V gene: TRBV25-1
clone size: few
D gene: NA
CDR3 DNA: TGTGCCAGCAGTAAATTCCGGGGGGAGACCCAGTACTTC
CDR3 protein: CASSKFRGETQYF

J gene: TRBJ2-7
V gene: TRBV7-6
clone size: NA
D gene: TRBD2
CDR3 DNA: TGTGCCAGCAGCTCCAAACTAGCGGGAGGAGGGGAGCAGTACTTC
CDR3 protein: CASSSKLAGGGEQYF

J gene: TRBJ2-7
V gene: TRBV5-5
clone size: NA
D gene: TRBD1
CDR3 DNA: TGTGCCAGCAGCTATGGACAGGCCCGTGGAATCTCCTACGAGCAGTACTTC
CDR3 protein: CASSYGQARGISYEQYF

J gene: TRBJ1-5
V gene: TRBV6-6
clone size: NA
D gene: NA
CDR3 DNA: TGTGCCAGCAGTGGTGCAGGTTCGGGCAATCAGCCCCAGCATTTT
CDR3 protein: CASSGAGSGNQPQHF

J gene: TRBJ2-2
V gene: TRBV18
clone size: once
D gene: TRBD1
CDR3 DNA: TGTGCCAGCTCACGTGGGACAGGGTCTACCGGGGAGCTGTTTTTT
CDR3 protein: CASSRGTGSTGELFF

J gene: TRBJ1-4
V gene: TRBV9
clone size: once
D gene: NA
CDR3 DNA: TGTGCCAGCAGCGTCCGACAGGATGAAAAACTGTTTTTT
CDR3 protein: CASSVRQDEKLFF

J gene: TRBJ2-2
V gene: TRBV5-1
clone size: few
D gene: NA
CDR3 DNA: TGCGCCAGCAGCTTGCGACTAGGGGAGCTGTTTTTT
CDR3 protein: CASSLRLGELFF

J gene: TRBJ2-3
V gene: TRBV7-2
clone size: NA
D gene: NA
CDR3 DNA: TGTGCCAGCAGGATCGGAGGTGCAGATACGCAGTATTTT
CDR3 protein: CASRIGGADTQYF

J gene: TRBJ2-3
V gene: TRBV28
clone size: NA
D gene: TRBD2
CDR3 DNA: TGTGCCAGCAGTTTTTCGGCTGGACTAGCGGGCATGCGGGAAGATACGCAGTATTTT
CDR3 protein: CASSFSAGLAGMREDTQYF

J gene: TRBJ2-7
V gene: TRBV19
clone size: NA
D gene: NA
CDR3 DNA: TGTGCCAGTAGTATAGCCGCTGGCGCCCCAGGGCTTGCCTACGAGCAGTACTTC
CDR3 protein: CASSIAAGAPGLAYEQYF

J gene: TRBJ1-5
V gene: TRBV7-2
clone size: NA
D gene: TRBD1
CDR3 DNA: TGTGCCAGCAGCGCGAACAGGGGTCAGCCCCAGCATTTT
CDR3 protein: CASSANRGQPQHF

J gene: TRBJ1-2
V gene: TRBV5-1
clone size: NA
D gene: NA
CDR3 DNA: TGCGCCAGCAGCAGATCCGGGACATCCTATAACTATGGCTACACCTTC
CDR3 protein: CASSRSGTSYNYGYTF

J gene: TRBJ2-3
V gene: TRBV28
clone size: NA
D gene: NA
CDR3 DNA: TGTGCCAGCAGTCCTCTAGGCGGGGCCACAGATACGCAGTATTTT
CDR3 protein: CASSPLGGATDTQYF

J gene: TRBJ2-6
V gene: TRBV5-1
clone size: NA
D gene: NA
CDR3 DNA: TGCGCCAGCAGCCGGTCTACCGGGACAAACACTGGGGCCAACGTCCTGACTTTC
CDR3 protein: CASSRSTGTNTGANVLTF